This TCR beta chain emerged from a study of T cell changes during pregnancy in multiple sclerosis. Sequenced by immunoSEQ multiplex PCR; TCRdb stores in-frame clones only, minus some. The table shows approximately 44,000 clones, with about nine tenths occurring only once. V lost 2 bases and J lost 4; bases outside the gene matches: 14. CDR3 length: 18 residues. Per the germline V gene, CDR1 is SGHRS and CDR2 is YFSETQ. The TCR sequence derives from a female donor with multiple sclerosis, enrolled in a pregnancy study. This chain links TRBV5-1 with TRBJ2-1; 8 positions match TRBD1. The sequencing used CD4+ T cells from peripheral blood mononuclear cells, collected in the third trimester of pregnancy. This CDR3 is CASSLLAPGGAGYNEQFF. CDR3 DNA: TGCGCCAGCAGCTTACTCGCACCAGGGGGCGCAGGATACAATGAGCAGTTCTTC.